In this sample, the clone carrying this TCR beta chain turned up a few times. The data were obtained in a study of shared clonotypes between healthy human individuals. The run depth of the assay was deep. Several immunoSEQ plates held equal portions of the genomic DNA taken from each subset. Clones were sequenced by immunoSEQ multiplex PCR, and TCRdb holds only the in-frame ones, with some missing. This sample carries roughly 500,000 clones, about four fifths of them seen once, and the ten largest clones take 13%. The sequencing input was PBMCs. This sequence was found in a woman between 35 and 50 years old in good health. Some clones in this sample may be carry-over from other donors' samples.

CDR3 DNA: TGTGCCAGCAGTTCAACAGGGGGCGTTTACACTGAAGCTTTCTTT. Translating gives CASSSTGGVYTEAFF. The V gene is TRBV28, the J gene TRBJ1-1, with 9 bases aligning to TRBD1. V trimming: 4 bases; J trimming: 3 bases; junction bases outside the gene matches: 6. The CDR3 covers 15 residues. Germline-derived CDR1 and CDR2 are MDHEN and SYDVKM.